Listed here are 6 T cell receptor beta chains from one sample, sequenced in a study of blood T cell repertoires in COVID-19. Assay used: immunoSEQ multiplex PCR; TCRdb lists only in-frame clones, some missing. The table shows about 200,000 clones, with approximately 73% occurring only once. Sequenced sample: PBMCs or T cells enriched from blood (not recorded which). The receptors stem from a woman in her forties or fifties with acute COVID-19.

The chain carries TRBV5-1 and TRBJ1-2, with 9 bases identical to TRBD1. This CDR3 contains 15 residues. V shed 4 bases and J 4 bases; nucleotides not matched to a gene: 8. The germline V gene has CDR1 SGHRS and CDR2 YFSETQ. This CDR3 is CASSPGQGRFYGYTF. The CDR3 DNA sequence: TGCGCCAGCAGCCCGGGACAGGGCCGATTCTATGGCTACACCTTC.

The chain uses TRBV9 and TRBJ1-2, with D unresolved. V lost 0 bases to trimming and J lost 8 bases, with 20 bases between them. Germline CDR1 is SGDLS and CDR2 is YYNGEE. This CDR3 is built from 16 residues. The chain's CDR3 is CASSVVVVEREGGYTF. As DNA, the CDR3 is TGTGCCAGCAGCGTAGTAGTAGTAGAACGGGAGGGCGGCTACACCTTC.

A single count supports this clone. V usage is TRBV7-2 and J usage is TRBJ2-1; 10 nucleotides agree with TRBD2. Trimming at V came to 5 bases and at J to 4 bases, leaving 14 bases not matched to a gene. The germline gives CDR1 SGHTA, CDR2 FQGNSA. The CDR3 is 18 residues long. The CDR3 loop reads CASSPRVAAGGFYNEQFF. The CDR3 DNA reads TGTGCCAGCAGCCCCCGCGTGGCAGCGGGGGGGTTTTACAATGAGCAGTTCTTC.

This chain uses TRBV19 with TRBJ2-2; tentative D call: TRBD2 (6 bases). This CDR3 is 16 amino acids long. Germline V gene sequence: CDR1 LNHDA, CDR2 SQIVND (reference sequence). V lost 1 base and J 5 bases, leaving 14 bases between the germline ends. The CDR3 bases are TGTGCCAGTAGTATAGGAGGAGGGTTCAGGACCGGGGAGCTGTTTTTT. This codes for CASSIGGGFRTGELFF.

This clone was picked up one time. V usage is TRBV6-5 and J usage is TRBJ1-5; no reliable D call. The ends were cut back, 2 bases at V and 7 bases at J, with 9 bases in the middle. Germline V lookup: CDR1 MNHEY, CDR2 SVGAGI. The CDR3 has 13 amino acids. The CDR3 reads CASSYRVGQPQHF. In DNA form, the CDR3 reads TGTGCCAGCAGTTACCGGGTTGGACAGCCCCAGCATTTT.

V usage is TRBV6-5 and J usage is TRBJ1-4, with a possible D match to TRBD1 (6 bases). This CDR3 region has 13 residues. Germline V gene lookup returns CDR1 MNHEY and CDR2 SVGAGI. Trimming took off 8 bases at V and 3 bases at J, with 10 bases between the two ends. CDR3 sequence reads: CASRGGANEKLFF. CDR3 in DNA: TGTGCCAGCCGAGGGGGGGCTAATGAAAAACTGTTTTTT.